The entry below gives a single T cell receptor (beta chain) sequence along with its context. These data belong to a study of OX40 agonist ivuxolimab in advanced cancers. TCRdb's table, derived via immunoSEQ multiplex PCR, lists solely in-frame clones and lacks some. The top ten clones hold about a sixth of a sample with roughly 20,000 clones, 80% to 90% of them seen once. The germline CDR1 and CDR2 sequences are SNHLY and FYNNEI. This CDR3 region has 15 residues. The ends lost 7 bases at V and 7 bases at J; junction bases unmatched: 11. The chain has TRBV2 and TRBJ2-2, with TRBD2 identical over 8 bases. The sample in question was CD4+ or CD8+ T cells sorted from blood, obtained in a trial of the OX40 agonist ivuxolimab. This TCR was sampled from an adult with an advanced solid tumor such as melanoma, head and neck, liver or kidney cancer. CDR3 loop: CASTSTGGAGGELFF. The CDR3 DNA sequence: TGTGCCAGCACCTCAACGGGGGGGGCTGGCGGGGAGCTGTTTTTT.